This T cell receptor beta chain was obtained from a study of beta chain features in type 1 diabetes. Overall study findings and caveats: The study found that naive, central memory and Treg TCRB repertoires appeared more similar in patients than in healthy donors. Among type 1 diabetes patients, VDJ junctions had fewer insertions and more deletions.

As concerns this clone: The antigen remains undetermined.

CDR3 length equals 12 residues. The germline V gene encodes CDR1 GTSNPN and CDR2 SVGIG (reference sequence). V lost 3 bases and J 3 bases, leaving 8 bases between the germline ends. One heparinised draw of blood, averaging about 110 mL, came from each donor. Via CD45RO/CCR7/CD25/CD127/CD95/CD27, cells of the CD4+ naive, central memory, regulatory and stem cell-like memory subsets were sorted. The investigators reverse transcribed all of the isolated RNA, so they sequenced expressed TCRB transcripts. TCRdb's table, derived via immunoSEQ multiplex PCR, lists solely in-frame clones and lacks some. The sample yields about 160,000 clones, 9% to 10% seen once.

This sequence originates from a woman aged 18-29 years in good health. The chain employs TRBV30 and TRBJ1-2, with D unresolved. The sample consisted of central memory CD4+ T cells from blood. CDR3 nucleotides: TGTGCCTGGAGCGGCGACTACTATGGCTACACCTTC. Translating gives CAWSGDYYGYTF.